The source of this T cell receptor (beta chain) is a study of HIV-infected patients and healthy controls. Around 500 ng RNA was reverse transcribed with alpha and beta constant-region primers. Each of the alpha and beta chains got its own library through chain-specific third strand synthesis with indices. TCRdb re-derived calls from the 5' RACE reads in MiXCR, one entry per CDR3 protein. The sample lists 18,000 or so distinct CDR3 sequences; more than 10% were seen once. The repertoire came from unfractionated whole blood and reflected all unsorted peripheral T cells. Germline V gene lookup returns CDR1 MNHEY and CDR2 SVGAGI. The CDR3 consists of 16 residues. The V gene lost 6 bases and the J gene lost 2 bases, with 17 bases spanning the gap. The sample holds many counts of this clonotype.

Input material: blood. This TCR was sampled from an adult in good health. The V call is TRBV6-5, the J call TRBJ1-5; tentatively, D is TRBD1 (6 bases). The CDR3 nucleotides read TGTGCCAGCAGAAAACAGGGTACTTGGGGCAATCAGCCCCAGCATTTT. Translation gives CASRKQGTWGNQPQHF.